Listed below are T cell receptor beta chains from one sample, sequenced in a study of blood T cell repertoires in COVID-19. Clones were read by immunoSEQ multiplex PCR, and TCRdb kept only the in-frame ones, dropping some. The sample carries almost 400,000 clones, 87% recorded once. The sample was peripheral blood. The source is a woman aged 60-75 years with COVID-19, enrolled during active disease. Each CDR3 is given with its conserved first and last residue. The order of the fields is V gene, D gene, J gene, clone size, CDR3 protein, CDR3 DNA. A D gene is named only where the DNA matches it firmly. Clone size appears in some rows only: once, few, many, or a class for an expanded clone.

>TRBV6-2/TRBV6-3|.|TRBJ2-2|.
CASSYGTEGTGELFF
TGTGCCAGCAGTTACGGGACTGAGGGCACCGGGGAGCTGTTTTTT
>TRBV28|.|TRBJ1-1|.
CAWTGGGFTEAFF
TGTGCCTGGACGGGGGGCGGTTTCACTGAAGCTTTCTTT
>TRBV30|.|TRBJ1-2|.
CAWSENFLNGYTF
TGTGCCTGGAGCGAGAACTTCCTGAATGGCTACACCTTC
>TRBV4-2|TRBD1|TRBJ1-4|.
CASSLLQGADEKLFF
TGTGCCAGCAGCCTACTACAGGGGGCAGATGAAAAACTGTTTTTT
>TRBV7-2|TRBD2|TRBJ2-3|.
CASSLGARGDTQYF
TGTGCCAGCAGCCTCGGGGCGCGGGGGGATACGCAGTATTTT
>TRBV19|TRBD1|TRBJ1-4|.
CAVRDRGSANEKLFF
TGTGCCGTTCGGGACAGGGGGTCGGCTAATGAAAAACTGTTTTTT
>TRBV24-1|TRBD1|TRBJ2-2|.
CATSDYGTGGTTGELFF
TGTGCCACCAGTGATTATGGGACAGGGGGTACCACCGGGGAGCTGTTTTTT
>TRBV19|TRBD1|TRBJ1-5|.
CASSWDRNNQPQHF
TGTGCCAGTAGTTGGGACAGGAATAATCAGCCCCAGCATTTT
>TRBV7-3|TRBD1|TRBJ1-1|.
CASSLGQVNTEAFF
TGTGCCAGCAGCCTGGGACAGGTGAACACTGAAGCTTTCTTT
>TRBV6-5|TRBD1|TRBJ2-7|.
CASLQGGSYEQYF
TGTGCCAGTTTACAGGGGGGCTCCTACGAGCAGTACTTC
>TRBV6-5|TRBD1|TRBJ1-5|.
CASQGQPNQPQHF
TGTGCCAGCCAGGGACAGCCCAATCAGCCCCAGCATTTT
>TRBV18|TRBD1|TRBJ1-2|.
CASSPRDRGDGYTF
TGTGCCAGCTCACCCCGGGACAGGGGGGATGGCTACACCTTC
>TRBV4-2|TRBD2|TRBJ2-7|once
CASSQAGGAALYEQYF
TGTGCCAGCAGCCAAGCGGGGGGAGCGGCTCTCTACGAGCAGTACTTC
>TRBV6-1|.|TRBJ1-2|.
CASSEALGQVYGYTF
TGTGCCAGCAGTGAAGCGCTTGGCCAAGTCTATGGCTACACCTTC
>TRBV21-1|.|TRBJ2-7|.
CASSKAPSPRGGSSYEQYF
TGTGCCAGCAGCAAAGCGCCATCCCCCCGGGGAGGGAGCTCCTACGAGCAGTACTTC
>TRBV6-5|.|TRBJ2-7|few
CASSLRLGTPEQYF
TGTGCCAGCAGTTTGAGGTTAGGGACACCCGAGCAGTACTTC
>TRBV28|TRBD1|TRBJ2-7|.
CATRNRGKSYEQYF
TGTGCCACCCGAAACAGGGGGAAGTCCTACGAGCAGTACTTC
>TRBV10-3|TRBD1|TRBJ2-4|.
CAISKQGAVDIQYF
TGTGCCATCAGTAAACAGGGGGCTGTAGACATTCAGTACTTC
>TRBV12-3/TRBV12-4|TRBD2|TRBJ2-7|.
CASSFSGRDEQYF
TGTGCCAGCAGCTTCTCAGGGAGGGACGAGCAGTACTTC
>TRBV25-1|.|TRBJ1-1|.
CASSELGVMNTEAFF
TGTGCCAGCAGTGAATTGGGCGTAATGAACACTGAAGCTTTCTTT
>TRBV30|TRBD1|TRBJ2-3|.
CAWTRGLDTQYF
TGTGCCTGGACCAGGGGGCTGGATACGCAGTATTTT
>TRBV5-1|TRBD1|TRBJ2-1|.
CASSEGASYNEQFF
TGCGCCAGCAGCGAGGGGGCTTCCTACAATGAGCAGTTCTTC
>TRBV6-5|TRBD1|TRBJ1-3|.
CASSLQGSGNTIYF
TGTGCCAGCAGTTTACAGGGGAGTGGAAACACCATATATTTT
>TRBV29-1|.|TRBJ1-2|.
CSVDGSDYGYTF
TGCAGCGTTGATGGCAGTGACTATGGCTACACCTTC
>TRBV5-1|TRBD1|TRBJ1-4|.
CASSPAAGTGEKLFF
TGCGCCAGCAGCCCAGCTGCCGGGACAGGTGAAAAACTGTTTTTT
>TRBV6-4|TRBD1|TRBJ1-4|.
CASSDPGTGRPNEKLFF
TGTGCCAGCAGTGATCCCGGGACAGGGAGGCCTAATGAAAAACTGTTTTTT
>TRBV9|TRBD1|TRBJ1-1|.
CASSATGGLGFEAFF
TGTGCCAGCAGCGCCACAGGGGGCTTGGGCTTCGAAGCTTTCTTT
>TRBV18|.|TRBJ2-3|.
CASSPRAGGTDTQYF
TGTGCCAGCTCACCTAGAGCGGGCGGCACAGATACGCAGTATTTT
>TRBV7-2|TRBD1|TRBJ1-5|once
CATRLGQGRRSNQPQHF
TGTGCCACTCGATTGGGACAGGGTCGTCGTAGCAATCAGCCCCAGCATTTT
>TRBV6-2/TRBV6-3|.|TRBJ1-1|.
CASSWGFRGTLDTEAFF
TGTGCCAGCAGTTGGGGGTTTCGGGGGACCCTGGACACTGAAGCTTTCTTT
>TRBV24-1|.|TRBJ2-5|.
CATSDPARETQYF
TGTGCCACCAGTGATCCCGCCCGGGAGACCCAGTACTTC
>TRBV20-1|TRBD1|TRBJ1-1|.
CSASLGQYTEAFF
TGCAGTGCTAGTTTGGGACAGTACACTGAAGCTTTCTTT
>TRBV12-3/TRBV12-4|TRBD1|TRBJ1-1|.
CASSRMRGQEAFF
TGTGCCAGCAGCCGTATGAGGGGGCAAGAAGCTTTCTTT
>TRBV2|.|TRBJ1-2|few
CASSRVRGANYGYTF
TGTGCCAGCAGCAGAGTCAGGGGAGCTAACTATGGCTACACCTTC
>TRBV5-1|TRBD1|TRBJ2-5|.
CASSRTGGASGETQYF
TGCGCCAGCAGCCGGACAGGGGGCGCCTCCGGAGAGACCCAGTACTTC
>TRBV18|.|TRBJ2-7|.
CASSPPWQGSDEQYF
TGTGCCAGCTCACCACCCTGGCAGGGGTCGGACGAGCAGTACTTC
>TRBV19|TRBD1|TRBJ2-2|.
CASSKKDRGRTGELFF
TGTGCCAGTAGCAAAAAGGACAGGGGGCGTACCGGGGAGCTGTTTTTT
>TRBV9|.|TRBJ1-5|.
CASSPDGGRNQPQHF
TGTGCCAGCAGCCCCGATGGCGGCCGCAATCAGCCCCAGCATTTT
>TRBV10-3|TRBD2|TRBJ2-1|.
CALKPQAGGLVDEQFF
TGTGCCCTCAAACCCCAAGCGGGGGGGCTGGTAGATGAGCAGTTCTTC
>TRBV10-3|.|TRBJ2-2|.
CAISDGGQRTGELFF
TGTGCCATCAGTGACGGGGGGCAGCGCACCGGGGAGCTGTTTTTT
>TRBV6-2/TRBV6-3|.|TRBJ2-3|.
CASSYQRGLTDTQYF
TGTGCCAGCAGTTACCAGCGCGGCCTCACAGATACGCAGTATTTT
>TRBV5-1|.|TRBJ2-1|.
CASSLGRTNSYNEQFF
TGCGCCAGCAGCTTGGGTAGAACTAACTCCTACAATGAGCAGTTCTTC
>TRBV29-1|.|TRBJ1-1|once
CSVEEDRPAEAFF
TGCAGCGTTGAAGAGGACAGACCAGCTGAAGCTTTCTTT
>TRBV25-1|TRBD1|TRBJ1-2|.
CASSVAGTGVYGYTF
TGTGCCAGCAGTGTAGCCGGGACAGGGGTCTATGGCTACACCTTC
>TRBV2|.|TRBJ1-6|.
CASSAGTWGSPLHF
TGTGCCAGCAGTGCGGGGACTTGGGGCTCACCCCTCCACTTT
>TRBV3-1/TRBV3-2|.|TRBJ1-5|.
CASSQSWEGQPQHF
TGTGCCAGCAGCCAAAGCTGGGAGGGACAGCCCCAGCATTTT
>TRBV3-1/TRBV3-2|TRBD2|TRBJ2-3|.
CASSQDSLAGRADTQYF
TGTGCCAGCAGCCAAGACAGCCTAGCGGGGAGGGCAGATACGCAGTATTTT
>TRBV5-4|.|TRBJ1-3|few
CASSLDGRGGNTIYF
TGTGCCAGCAGCTTGGACGGACGGGGGGGAAACACCATATATTTT
>TRBV5-1|TRBD1|TRBJ1-2|once
CASSLGTGGRHGYTF
TGCGCCAGCAGCTTGGGGACAGGGGGCCGGCATGGCTACACCTTC
>TRBV6-5|TRBD2|TRBJ2-7|few
CASRPGGSSYEQYF
TGTGCCAGCAGGCCGGGGGGGAGCTCCTACGAGCAGTACTTC
>TRBV9|.|TRBJ1-5|few
CASSPRLGSEPQHF
TGTGCCAGCAGCCCACGGCTGGGTAGCGAGCCCCAGCATTTT
>TRBV29-1|.|TRBJ1-4|.
CSVGGQLDEKLFF
TGCAGCGTTGGTGGACAGCTAGATGAAAAACTGTTTTTT
>TRBV3-1/TRBV3-2|.|TRBJ1-1|.
CASSQSSGGVRVFF
TGTGCCAGCAGCCAAAGCTCTGGAGGGGTGAGAGTTTTCTTT